This T cell receptor (beta chain) was identified in a study of T cells after yellow fever vaccination (dated by TCRdb to between 2017 and 2020). Some background on the complete study: The SMART-Seq v4 Ultra Low Input RNA kit was used to prepare libraries from fractions with low cell numbers. To track T-cell clones before and after primary and booster YFV17D yellow fever vaccination, bulk TCR alpha and beta repertoires were sequenced longitudinally. Bulk PBMC replicates and cell subsets were isolated from blood drawn at multiple timepoints before and after both primary and secondary immunization. Two healthy male donors made up the cohort, one aged 18 to 29 years and the other aged 30 to 39 years. What the study reported, not specific to this receptor: A small share of clonotypes was detected in both CD4 and CD8 compartments, with the overlap likely arising from convergent recombination. Only a couple of donors were included in the study, so the extent to which the findings can be generalized is limited. Computational filtering was needed because FACS-sorted repertoires could contain abundant contaminating clonotypes from the bulk population. Compared with the primary T-cell response, the secondary T-cell response was weaker but faster, peaking on day 5 rather than day 15. After the booster, most clones that had expanded after primary vaccination were detected again (over 95% of CD4 and 88% of CD8), suggesting broad maintenance of memory.

Only a few counts were recorded for this clonotype. Its specific antigen is unknown. One base away there is no much larger clone; base qualities are not given. The germline V gene (reference sequence) sets CDR1 to DFQATT and CDR2 to SNEGSKA. The junction shows trimming of 3 bases on V and 1 base on J, plus 13 bases between the germline ends. Reading from cysteine to phenylalanine, the CDR3 counts 15 amino acids. The only DNA kept is the CDR3, 45 bases in frame from the first base. This specimen's treatment or condition label, per the study, means: live attenuated yellow fever vaccine strain. A standard Ficoll-Paque protocol was used to isolate PBMCs from peripheral blood. CD4 and CD8 T-cell fractions were isolated with Dynabeads CD4 and CD8 positive selection kits. TriZol was used to extract RNA from bulk PBMCs, CD4 and CD8 fractions, and dextramer-positive and dextramer-negative fractions. TCR cDNA was synthesized by 5'RACE template switching, which introduced a universal primer site and unique molecular identifiers. cDNA synthesis was primed from both the TCR alpha and TCR beta constant segments. Libraries were amplified in two PCR steps, with sample barcodes and sequencing adapters added in the second step. Sequencing of libraries was done on Illumina HiSeq 2500 (2x100 bp) or NovaSeq (2x150 bp). The study's own analysis went as follows. MIGEC was used to demultiplex reads and collapse the reads into UMI consensus sequences, and MiXCR was used for V(D)J alignment. Vaccine-responding clonotypes were identified with edgeR using replicate PBMC samples, with FDR below 0.01 and a log2 fold change above 5 up to day 15 being required. CD4 or CD8 identity was assigned to each bulk clonotype according to whether the clonotype was present at higher abundance in the sequenced CD4 repertoire or the sequenced CD8 repertoire. Starting from the raw public reads, TCRdb applied fastp trimming at Q25, assembled clones with MiXCR and retained in-frame beta chains. Each entry merges the rows of one CDR3 protein and shows their most common DNA and genes. The V and J calls were not made by the authors but by TCRdb's processing. For this sample there are around 250,000 distinct CDR3 sequences; less than 8.5% appear just once. The biggest ten clones account for 0.65% to 0.9% of the sample.

This clonotype was sampled from a man aged 25-40 years who received the YFV17D yellow fever vaccine. The rearrangement joined TRBV20-1 to TRBJ2-4; TRBD1 might be the D gene, on 6 matching bases. The specimen was CD4+ T cells sorted from PBMCs, collected 15 days after the yellow fever booster vaccination. The CDR3 here reads CSARGTGNAKNIQYF. In nucleotides, the sequence is TGCAGTGCTAGGGGCACAGGGAATGCCAAAAACATTCAGTACTTC.